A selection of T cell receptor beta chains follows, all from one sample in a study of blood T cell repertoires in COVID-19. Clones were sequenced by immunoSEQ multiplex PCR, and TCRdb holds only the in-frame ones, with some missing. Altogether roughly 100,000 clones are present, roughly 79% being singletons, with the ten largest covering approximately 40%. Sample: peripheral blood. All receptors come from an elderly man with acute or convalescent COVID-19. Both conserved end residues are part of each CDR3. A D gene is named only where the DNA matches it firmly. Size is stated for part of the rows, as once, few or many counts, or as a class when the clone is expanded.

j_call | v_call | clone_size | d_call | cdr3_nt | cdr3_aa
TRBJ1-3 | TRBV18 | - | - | TGTGCCAGCTCACCCGACACCGGAAACACCATATATTTT | CASSPDTGNTIYF
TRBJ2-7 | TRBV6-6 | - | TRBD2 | TGTGCCAGCAGGGAAAGCGGGAGGGCTTCGCACGAGCAGTACTTC | CASRESGRASHEQYF
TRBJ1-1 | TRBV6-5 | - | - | TGTGCCAGCAGTCCTAACAGGGTAGTGAACACTGAAGCTTTCTTT | CASSPNRVVNTEAFF
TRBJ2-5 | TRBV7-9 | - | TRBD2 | TGTGCCAGCAGTACTGGACTAGCGAAAGAGACCCAGTACTTC | CASSTGLAKETQYF
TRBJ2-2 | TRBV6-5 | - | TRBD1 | TGTGCCAGCAGTCTGGGGACAGGGTCTACCGGGGAGCTGTTTTTT | CASSLGTGSTGELFF
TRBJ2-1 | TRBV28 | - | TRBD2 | TGTGCCAGCCGGACTAGCGGGAGGGGAAATGAGCAGTTCTTC | CASRTSGRGNEQFF
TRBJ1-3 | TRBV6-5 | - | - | TGTGCCAGCATGACCCCAGGAGGGGGAAACACCATATATTTT | CASMTPGGGNTIYF
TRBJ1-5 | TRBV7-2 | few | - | TGTGCCAGCAGCGTCGGCAGGGATCAGCCCCAGCATTTT | CASSVGRDQPQHF
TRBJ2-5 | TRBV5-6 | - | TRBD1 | TGTGCCAGCAGCGGGCCGGGACAGGGATCGAAGACCCAGTACTTC | CASSGPGQGSKTQYF
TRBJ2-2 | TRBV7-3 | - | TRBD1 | TGTGCCAGCAGCTTACCGGGACAGGGGGCCACCGGGGAGCTGTTTTTT | CASSLPGQGATGELFF
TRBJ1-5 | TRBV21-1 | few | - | TGTGCCAGCCCCAAGGGGGAACTGCCCCAGCATTTT | CASPKGELPQHF
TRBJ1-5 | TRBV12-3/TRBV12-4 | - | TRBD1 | TGTGCCAGCAGCTTCTCAGGGGGTCAGCCCCAGCATTTT | CASSFSGGQPQHF
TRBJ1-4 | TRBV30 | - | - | TGTGCCTGGAGTGTACTAGGGACTGGACGCGAAAAACTGTTTTTT | CAWSVLGTGREKLFF
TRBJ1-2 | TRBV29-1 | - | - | TGCAGCGTTGAAGATCGGGGGGCAGGGGCCCGTTATGGCTACACCTTC | CSVEDRGAGARYGYTF
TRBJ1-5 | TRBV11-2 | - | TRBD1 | TGTGCCAGCAGCTCTACAGGGGGCAAAGGTCAGCCCCAGCATTTT | CASSSTGGKGQPQHF
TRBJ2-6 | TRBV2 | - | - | TGTGCCAGCAGTGAACAGCCAGGGGCCCCTGGGGCCAACGTCCTGACTTTC | CASSEQPGAPGANVLTF
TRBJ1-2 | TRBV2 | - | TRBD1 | TGTGCCAGCAGTGGACCGGGACAGGGCCATGGCTACACCTTC | CASSGPGQGHGYTF
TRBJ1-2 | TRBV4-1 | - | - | TGCGCCAGCAGCCAAGATATATCCCGACAGTCCTATGGCTACACCTTC | CASSQDISRQSYGYTF
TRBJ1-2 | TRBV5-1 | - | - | TGCGCCAGCAGCGTGGGGCCAGGGAACTATGGCTACACCTTC | CASSVGPGNYGYTF
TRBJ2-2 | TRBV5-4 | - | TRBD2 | TGTGCCAGCAGCCCAGCGGGAGGGGGCACCGGGGAGCTGTTTTTT | CASSPAGGGTGELFF
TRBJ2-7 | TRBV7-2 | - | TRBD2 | TGTGCCAGCAGCTTAGCTCCCAGCGGGAGTCCCTACGAGCAGTACTTC | CASSLAPSGSPYEQYF
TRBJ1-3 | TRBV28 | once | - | TGTGCCAGCGTCAAGAGCTCTGGAAACACCATATATTTT | CASVKSSGNTIYF
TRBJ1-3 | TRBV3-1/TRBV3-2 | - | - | TGTGCCAGCAGCCAAGGGGACGACAGGGGAAACACCATATATTTT | CASSQGDDRGNTIYF
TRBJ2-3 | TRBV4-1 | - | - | TGCGCCAGCAGCCGTCCCGGGACAACCACAGATACGCAGTATTTT | CASSRPGTTTDTQYF
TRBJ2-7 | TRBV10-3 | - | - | TGTGCCATCAGTGAGAGGAATCCGGGACAAAAGTACGAGCAGTACTTC | CAISERNPGQKYEQYF
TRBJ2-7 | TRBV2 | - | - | TGTGCCAGCAGTGGACAGTTCGCCGAGCAGTACTTC | CASSGQFAEQYF
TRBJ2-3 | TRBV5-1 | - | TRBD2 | TGCGCCAGCAGCCCCTTGGTCCCGAGCGGGAGAATTGCAGATACGCAGTATTTT | CASSPLVPSGRIADTQYF
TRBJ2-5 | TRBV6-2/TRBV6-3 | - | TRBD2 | TGTGCCAGCAGTCCCCACATGGGGAGGGAGCCTCAGGAGACCCAGTACTTC | CASSPHMGREPQETQYF
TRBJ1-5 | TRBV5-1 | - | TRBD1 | TGCGCCAGCAGCCCTGGACAGGGCCTAAATCAGCCCCAGCATTTT | CASSPGQGLNQPQHF
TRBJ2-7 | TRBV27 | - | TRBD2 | TGTGCCAGCAAGCGGACTAGCGGGAGGGCCATCTACGAGCAGTACTTC | CASKRTSGRAIYEQYF
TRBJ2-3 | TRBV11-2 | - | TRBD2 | TGTGCCAGCAGAGAGTCTAGCGGGAGGGCCATCGATACGCAGTATTTT | CASRESSGRAIDTQYF
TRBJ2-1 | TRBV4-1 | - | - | TGCGCCAGCAGCACAAGATCTAGGGTGGGGCCGGACGATGAGCAGTTCTTC | CASSTRSRVGPDDEQFF
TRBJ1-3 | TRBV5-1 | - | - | TGCGCCAGCAGCTTGGGAAATCAGGCCTTGGGTGGAAACACCATATATTTT | CASSLGNQALGGNTIYF
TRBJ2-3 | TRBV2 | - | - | TGTGCCAGCAGTCTAGTGGGCACAGATACGCAGTATTTT | CASSLVGTDTQYF
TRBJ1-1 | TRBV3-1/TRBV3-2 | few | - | TGTGCCAGCAGCCAAGCGCTCAGGGGTACTGAAGCTTTCTTT | CASSQALRGTEAFF
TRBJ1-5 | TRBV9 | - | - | TGTGCCAGCAGCCCAGGACCCGCCAGGGGCAATCAGCCCCAGCATTTT | CASSPGPARGNQPQHF
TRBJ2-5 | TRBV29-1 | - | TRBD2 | TGCAGCACAGGAGGTAGCGGGTCGCAAGAGACCCAGTACTTC | CSTGGSGSQETQYF
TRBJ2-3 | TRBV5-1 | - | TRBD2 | TGCGCCAGCAGCCTGACGGGGGGAGATACGCAGTATTTT | CASSLTGGDTQYF
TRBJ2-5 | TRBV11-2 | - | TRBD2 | TGTGCCAGCAGCTTGACTAGCGGGGATGAGACCCAGTACTTC | CASSLTSGDETQYF
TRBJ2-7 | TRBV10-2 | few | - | TGCGCCAGCAGTGAGAGGGGAAGAAGCTCCTACGAGCAGTACTTC | CASSERGRSSYEQYF
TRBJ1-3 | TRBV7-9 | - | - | TGTGCCAGCAGCACCGACAGACTGCTCTCTGGAAACACCATATATTTT | CASSTDRLLSGNTIYF
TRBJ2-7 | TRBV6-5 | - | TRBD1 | TGTGCCAGCAGTTACTCGCCCAGAACAGGGGGTGGGCAGTACTTC | CASSYSPRTGGGQYF
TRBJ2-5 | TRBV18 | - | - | TGTGCCAGCTCCCTCGTAGAAGAGACCCAGTACTTC | CASSLVEETQYF
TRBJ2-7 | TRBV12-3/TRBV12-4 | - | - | TGTGCCAGCAGTCCCCGACAGTCCTACGAGCAGTACTTC | CASSPRQSYEQYF
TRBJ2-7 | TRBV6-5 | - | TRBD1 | TGTGCCAGCGACAGGGGCCCCTACGAGCAGTACTTC | CASDRGPYEQYF
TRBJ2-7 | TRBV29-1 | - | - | TGCAGCGTTGAAGATGGCGGAGGGCAGTACTTC | CSVEDGGGQYF
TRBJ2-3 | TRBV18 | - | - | TGTGCCAGCTCACCGACTAGTTCTAGCACAGATACGCAGTATTTT | CASSPTSSSTDTQYF